A single sample gave rise to the 32 T cell receptor beta chains below, sequenced in a study of T-cell memory formation after mild COVID-19. Using its own MiXCR run on the 5' RACE reads, TCRdb lists one record per CDR3 protein. The data hold about 49,000 distinct CDR3 sequences, with roughly a quarter observed a single time. Sequences were obtained from PBMCs or a T cell subset sorted from them (not recorded which). Receptor source: a young man who had mild COVID-19 (a few samples of this study predate the infection). Cell type and time point are not known.

The genes are TRBV6-5 and TRBJ1-4; 8 nucleotides agree with TRBD1. CDR3 length: 14 residues. CDR1 is MNHEY, CDR2 SVGAGI, per germline. The V and J ends lost 7 bases and 7 bases, in that order; junction bases with no gene match: 8. The CDR3, as DNA: TGTGCCAGCAAGCAGGGGGCACGGAGTGAAAAACTGTTTTTT. It translates to CASKQGARSEKLFF.

The J gene is TRBJ2-5, the V gene TRBV5-6, with TRBD2 matching over 13 bases. This CDR3 region has 16 residues. Germline lookup yields CDR1 SGHDT and CDR2 YYEEEE. V was clipped by 4 bases and J by 0 bases; unmatched bases: 3. CDR3 amino acids: CASSGLAGEYQETQYF. In DNA form, the CDR3 reads TGTGCCAGCAGCGGACTAGCGGGAGAGTACCAAGAGACCCAGTACTTC.

The V gene is TRBV29-1, the J gene TRBJ1-1; D unresolved. V lost 5 bases and J 6 bases, leaving 10 bases between the germline ends. The CDR3 is 11 amino acids. Germline CDR1 is SQVTM and CDR2 is ANQGSEA. CDR3 protein: CSVHSIPEAFF. For the CDR3, the DNA is TGCAGCGTTCACAGCATCCCTGAAGCTTTCTTT.

V usage is TRBV19 and J usage is TRBJ1-1, with 7 bases fitting TRBD1. This CDR3 spans 13 amino acids. CDR1 and CDR2 (germline): LNHDA, SQIVND (reference sequence). V lost 5 bases, J lost 7 bases, and 7 bases stayed unmatched. The DNA of the CDR3 is TGTGCCAGTAGTGCGGGACAGTTGGGTGAAGCTTTCTTT. Translated, it gives CASSAGQLGEAFF.

The rearrangement joins TRBV4-3 to TRBJ2-2; 7 bases are shared with TRBD1. The germline gives CDR1 LGHNA, CDR2 YSLEER. Trimming took 4 bases from V and 2 from J; bases not matched to a gene: 1. The CDR3 is 14 residues long. The CDR3 DNA follows: TGCGCCAGCAGCCGGGACAGAAACACCGGGGAGCTGTTTTTT. It is translated as CASSRDRNTGELFF.

The chain employs TRBV9 and TRBJ1-2, with TRBD1 matching 12 bases. The CDR3 runs 15 residues. With 4 bases clipped from V and 6 bases from J, the junction kept 7 bases outside the gene matches. Per the germline V gene, CDR1 is SGDLS and CDR2 is YYNGEE. CDR3 DNA sequence: TGTGCCAGCAGCAACCGGGACAGGGGGCTACATGGCTACACCTTC. This gives the protein CASSNRDRGLHGYTF.

The DNA for the CDR3 is TGCAGTGCTAGTTCGATTGGCTACGAGCAGTACTTC. Translating it yields CSASSIGYEQYF. The chain couples TRBV20-1 to TRBJ2-7; D is uncertain. The CDR3 covers 12 residues. Germline CDR1 reads DFQATT; CDR2 reads SNEGSKA (reference sequence). V was pared by 3 bases and J by 3 bases, with 9 bases between.

The chain uses TRBV7-9 and TRBJ1-1, with TRBD1 identical over 7 bases. The CDR3 spans 16 residues. Trimming at V came to 5 bases and at J to 1 base, leaving 10 bases not matched to a gene. From germline, CDR1 is SEHNR and CDR2 FQNEAQ (reference sequence). For the CDR3, the DNA is TGTGCCAGCAGCACGCCGACAGGGAGGGGGAACACTGAAGCTTTCTTT. Translated, it gives CASSTPTGRGNTEAFF.

This clonotype has only one observation. The rearrangement links TRBV4-1 to TRBJ2-7, with 10 bases lining up with TRBD1. The CDR3 is 16 amino acids. Germline lookup yields CDR1 MGHRA and CDR2 YSYEKL. With 0 bases clipped from V and 3 bases from J, the junction kept 5 bases outside the gene matches. The DNA of the CDR3 is TGCGCCAGCAGCCAAGAAGTAGGGGACAGGGGCTACGAGCAGTACTTC. Its protein is CASSQEVGDRGYEQYF.

The chain links TRBV13 to TRBJ1-3, with D possibly being TRBD1 (5 bases). From germline, CDR1 is PRHDT and CDR2 FYEKMQ (reference sequence). Trimming shortened V by 0 bases and J by 0 bases, and 15 bases separated the two germline ends. There are 18 residues in the CDR3. DNA of the CDR3: TGTGCCAGCAGCTTAGGCCAGGGTTTGGAATACTCTGGAAACACCATATATTTT. Protein: CASSLGQGLEYSGNTIYF. The full variable domain, in which reference TRBV13 and TRBJ1-3 provide the parts outside the CDR3, is AAGVIQSPRHLIKEKRETATLKCYPIPRHDTVYWYQQGPGQDPQFLISFYEKMQSDKGSIPDRFSAQQFSDYHSELNMSSLELGDSALYFCASSLGQGLEYSGNTIYFGEGSWLTVV.

The genes are TRBV7-9 and TRBJ1-1, with TRBD1 identical over 10 bases. J gave up 3 bases and V 5 bases, and 3 bases lay outside the gene matches. This CDR3 has 14 residues. Germline CDR1 SEHNR, CDR2 FQNEAQ (reference sequence). The CDR3 bases are TGTGCCAGCAGCCTAGGGACAGGGGACACTGAAGCTTTCTTT. Translated, it gives CASSLGTGDTEAFF.

The J gene is TRBJ2-7, the V gene TRBV3-1; tentatively, D is TRBD1 (6 bases). The germline V and J ends were trimmed by 4 bases and 8 bases, with 18 bases remaining between them. The CDR3 is made up of 14 amino acids. The V gene's germline CDR1 is LGHDT and CDR2 YNNKEL (reference sequence). As DNA, the CDR3 is TGTGCCAGCAGCCGGAAGCAGGGGATCGGGAAGCAGTACTTC. The encoded protein is CASSRKQGIGKQYF.

In its sample, this clonotype was seen a few times. This sequence joins TRBV6-5 and TRBJ2-7; the D gene is possibly TRBD2 (5 bases). Germline V CDR1 and CDR2: MNHEY, SVGAGI. This CDR3 is 14 amino acids long. V was cut by 2 bases and J by 2 bases, with 10 bases left in between. CDR3 bases: TGTGCCAGCAGTTACGGCACGGGAACCTACGAGCAGTACTTC. This codes for CASSYGTGTYEQYF.

The chain carries TRBV29-1 and TRBJ1-2; no reliable D call. Germline V lookup: CDR1 SQVTM, CDR2 ANQGSEA. The ends were cut back, 2 bases at V and 2 bases at J, with 9 bases in the middle. This CDR3 is built from 13 residues. DNA of the CDR3: TGCAGCGTTGAATGGGCTGTAAACTATGGCTACACCTTC. Translated, it gives CSVEWAVNYGYTF.

This clonotype was observed at least ten times. The V and J genes are TRBV6-2 or TRBV6-3 and TRBJ2-3; TRBD2 agrees at 9 bases. The CDR3 is 17 amino acids. Germline V lookup: CDR1 MNHEY, CDR2 SVGEGT. J was trimmed by 0 bases and V by 2 bases; bases with no gene match: 6. The CDR3 loop reads CASSYLPLAGSTDTQYF. The CDR3 DNA reads as TGTGCCAGCAGTTACCTTCCGCTAGCGGGGAGCACAGATACGCAGTATTTT.

The genes are TRBV18 and TRBJ2-5, with 10 nucleotides matching TRBD2. This CDR3 comprises 16 residues. The germline V gene encodes CDR1 KGHSH and CDR2 LQKENI. The V and J ends lost 6 bases and 9 bases, in that order; junction bases with no gene match: 16. CDR3 residues: CASSPPGTSDPGAQYF. CDR3 DNA sequence: TGTGCCAGCTCGCCCCCGGGGACTAGCGATCCGGGGGCCCAGTACTTC.

In DNA, the CDR3 is TGTGCCACTTCGGGACAGAACAATCAGCCCCAGCATTTT. It specifies CATSGQNNQPQHF. The chain is built from TRBV6-5 and TRBJ1-5, with TRBD1 matching 7 bases. This CDR3 has 13 residues. After removal of 10 bases from V and 3 bases from J, the junction contained 6 bases not matched to a gene. Germline V gene data show CDR1 as MNHEY and CDR2 as SVGAGI.

This clonotype appeared a few times. The J gene is TRBJ2-7, the V gene TRBV4-3, with D maybe TRBD1 (5 bases). In germline, CDR1 is LGHNA, CDR2 YSLEER. The length of the CDR3 is 15 residues. Trimming left V 1 base short and J 1 base short, with 11 bases between. This chain's CDR3 is CASSQGSQGSYEQYF. Here the CDR3 DNA reads TGCGCCAGCAGCCAAGGATCTCAGGGATCCTACGAGCAGTACTTC.

This chain joins TRBV15 and TRBJ2-3, with D possibly being TRBD2 (5 bases). This CDR3 spans 14 amino acids. Germline CDR1 LNHNV, CDR2 YYDKDF (reference sequence). Trimming took 3 bases from V and 0 from J, leaving 7 bases between them. The CDR3 DNA reads TGTGCCACCAGCAGGGAGGACAGCACAGATACGCAGTATTTT. Translated, it gives CATSREDSTDTQYF.

CDR3 coding DNA: TGTGCCAGCAGCTACCGGGACAGGATCGGCTACACCTTC. Its protein is CASSYRDRIGYTF. The V gene is TRBV9, the J gene TRBJ1-2, with 8 bases identical to TRBD1. Germline CDR1 reads SGDLS; CDR2 reads YYNGEE. J gave up 8 bases and V 4 bases, and 7 bases lay outside the gene matches. This CDR3 comprises 13 residues.

This chain uses TRBV28 with TRBJ2-5; D may match TRBD1 or TRBD2 (5 bases each). Deletions cut 10 bases from V and 4 bases from J, with 16 bases between. The CDR3 has 13 amino acids. The germline gives CDR1 MDHEN, CDR2 SYDVKM. The CDR3 region has the DNA TGTGCCATCCTCTCCGCTGGGGGAGAGACCCAGTACTTC. It specifies CAILSAGGETQYF.

The chain joins TRBV5-1 to TRBJ1-5; unclear D gene. Germline V lookup: CDR1 SGHRS, CDR2 YFSETQ. V dropped 5 bases and J dropped 6 bases, with 9 bases sitting between them. The CDR3 is 12 residues long. The CDR3 protein is CASSSERQPQHF. The CDR3 DNA reads TGCGCCAGCAGTTCAGAGCGTCAGCCCCAGCATTTT.

The chain joins TRBV7-2 to TRBJ2-3; D is unresolved. CDR1 and CDR2 from the germline V gene are SGHTA and FQGNSA. The CDR3 consists of 14 residues. Trimming took 3 bases from V and 0 from J, leaving 7 bases between them. The CDR3 DNA follows: TGTGCCAGCAGCTTCCGCGGTAGCACAGATACGCAGTATTTT. It encodes CASSFRGSTDTQYF.

This clonotype was recorded a few times. V and J are TRBV7-2 and TRBJ2-1; 8 bases agree with TRBD1. CDR1 and CDR2 from the germline V gene are SGHTA and FQGNSA. This CDR3 contains 15 residues. V trimming: 3 bases; J trimming: 5 bases; junction bases outside the gene matches: 6. DNA for the CDR3: TGTGCCAGCAGCTTTGAGGGGGACAGGAACAATGAGCAGTTCTTC. Amino acids: CASSFEGDRNNEQFF.

The CDR3 spells CASSPLGADGNTIYF. The CDR3 DNA reads TGTGCCAGCAGCCCCTTAGGGGCGGATGGAAACACCATATATTTT. This sequence joins TRBV4-2 and TRBJ1-3, with D tentatively TRBD1 (5 bases). V shed 4 bases and J shed 3 bases, with 13 bases lying between them. The germline gives CDR1 LGHNA, CDR2 YNFKEQ. The CDR3 sequence is 15 residues long.

The chain couples TRBV9 to TRBJ2-3; 11 nucleotides agree with TRBD2. CDR3 length: 15 amino acids. Unmatched junction bases numbered 3, after V lost 4 bases and J lost 2 bases. In germline, CDR1 is SGDLS, CDR2 YYNGEE. In DNA form, the CDR3 reads TGTGCCAGCAGCAAACTAGCGGGGGACACAGATACGCAGTATTTT. Its translation: CASSKLAGDTDTQYF.

This clonotype was counted a few times. The V gene is TRBV9, the J gene TRBJ1-5; D is undetermined. Germline V CDR1 and CDR2: SGDLS, YYNGEE. Deletions cut 3 bases from V and 4 bases from J, with 5 bases between. The CDR3 consists of 12 residues. This chain's CDR3 is CASSGGNQPQHF. DNA of the CDR3: TGTGCCAGCAGCGGCGGGAATCAGCCCCAGCATTTT. Variable domain in full (rest from reference TRBV9 and TRBJ1-5): DSGVTQTPKHLITATGQRVTLRCSPRSGDLSVYWYQQSLDQGLQFLIQYYNGEERAKGNILERFSAQQFPDLHSELNLSSLELGDSALYFCASSGGNQPQHFGDGTRLSIL.

V and J are TRBV9 and TRBJ2-1; TRBD2 matches 10 bases. V was pared by 0 bases and J by 8 bases, with 5 bases of the junction left unmatched. CDR3 length: 15 amino acids. CDR1 SGDLS and CDR2 YYNGEE come from the germline V gene. CDR3 amino acids: CASSVGQRGGDEQFF. CDR3 coding DNA: TGTGCCAGCAGCGTAGGCCAGCGGGGGGGCGATGAGCAGTTCTTC.

This clonotype was recorded many times. The chain combines TRBV12-3 or TRBV12-4 with TRBJ2-5; D remains ambiguous. The germline V and J ends were trimmed by 1 base and 5 bases, with 5 bases remaining between them. The CDR3 spans 12 residues. The CDR3 sequence is CASSLDSETQYF. Written as DNA, the CDR3 is TGTGCCAGCAGTTTAGATTCCGAGACCCAGTACTTC.

This clonotype came up a few times. V and J are TRBV28 and TRBJ2-7; D gene ambiguous. Trimming shortened V by 6 bases and J by 1 base, and 4 bases separated the two germline ends. The CDR3 sequence is 11 residues long. Germline CDR1 and CDR2: MDHEN and SYDVKM. The CDR3 is CASSRSYEQYV. Here the CDR3 DNA reads TGTGCCAGCAGCCGGTCCTACGAGCAGTACGTC.

The chain recombines TRBV19 with TRBJ2-1; D is undetermined. This CDR3 is 12 amino acids long. V gave up 1 base and J gave up 8 bases, with 6 bases separating them. Germline CDR1 reads LNHDA; CDR2 reads SQIVND (reference sequence). CDR3 residues: CASSIAPDEQFF. The CDR3 nucleotides read TGTGCCAGTAGTATAGCTCCGGATGAGCAGTTCTTC.

This clonotype was seen a handful of times. The V gene is TRBV7-2, the J gene TRBJ2-2; D is unresolved. CDR1 and CDR2 from the germline V gene are SGHTA and FQGNSA. V dropped 6 bases and J dropped 8 bases, with 4 bases sitting between them. CDR3 length: 10 residues. CDR3 residues: CASRGGELFF. The CDR3 coding sequence is TGTGCCAGCAGAGGTGGGGAGCTGTTTTTT.